What follows describes a single T cell receptor beta chain. Trimming took off 5 bases at V and 8 bases at J, with 15 bases between the two ends. Germline CDR1 reads MNHEY; CDR2 reads SMNVEV (reference sequence). CDR3 length: 13 amino acids. The data are from a study of blood T cell repertoires in COVID-19. This table comes from immunoSEQ multiplex PCR, and its TCRdb copy is limited to in-frame clones, with some not included. The table includes more than 70,000 clones, 88% detected once. The TCR sequence derives from a human donor in a cohort sampled during active COVID-19. The V gene is TRBV27, the J gene TRBJ1-1, with D possibly TRBD1 on 5 matching bases. The sample was peripheral blood. CDR3: CASSPQDLVEAFF. The DNA for the CDR3 is TGTGCCAGCAGTCCACAGGATTTAGTGGAAGCTTTCTTT.